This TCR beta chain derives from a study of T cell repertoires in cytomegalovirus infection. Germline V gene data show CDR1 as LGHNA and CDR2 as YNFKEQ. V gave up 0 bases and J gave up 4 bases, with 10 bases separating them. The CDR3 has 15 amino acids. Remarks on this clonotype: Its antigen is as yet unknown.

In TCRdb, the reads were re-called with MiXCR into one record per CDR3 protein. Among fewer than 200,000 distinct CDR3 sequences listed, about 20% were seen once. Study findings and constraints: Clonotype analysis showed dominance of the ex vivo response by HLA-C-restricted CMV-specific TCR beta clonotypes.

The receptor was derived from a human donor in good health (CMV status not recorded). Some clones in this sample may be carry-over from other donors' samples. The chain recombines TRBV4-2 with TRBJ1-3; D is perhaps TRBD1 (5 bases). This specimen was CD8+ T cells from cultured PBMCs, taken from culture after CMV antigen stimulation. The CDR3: CASSQEGGMGNTIYF. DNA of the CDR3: TGTGCCAGCAGCCAAGAGGGGGGGATGGGAAACACCATATATTTT.